Presented here are 12 T cell receptor beta chains from one specimen sequenced in a study of human T cells and chemical hapten exposure (dated by TCRdb to the early 2020s). The meaning of the sample's time point label: patch test 1, 2 weeks after DPC sensitization. Read against the paper, the sample's treatment or condition label means: therapeutic diphenylcyclopropenone sensitization with weekly scalp DPC. The receptor library was made with RACE. TCRdb records NextSeq 500 as the sequencer. In TCRdb, the public reads were trimmed at Q25 with fastp and aligned with MiXCR, with productive beta chains retained. Duplicate CDR3 protein sequences are folded into a single record with the most common DNA and genes. A total of about 74,000 distinct CDR3 sequences appear in this sample, approximately 32% of them only once. About 9% of the sample is taken by the ten largest. The sample here was whole blood, taken in connection with sensitization to the hapten diphenylcyclopropenone (DPC). All receptors come from a middle-aged man with alopecia areata. Some clones in this sample may be carry-over from other donors' samples.

This chain uses TRBV7-3 with TRBJ2-3; tentatively, D is TRBD2 (5 bases). This CDR3 contains 16 residues. V lost 5 bases to trimming and J lost 1 base, with 16 bases between them. Germline CDR1 reads SGHTA; CDR2 reads FQGTGA. The CDR3 DNA reads as TGTGCCAGCAGCGACCCGGACTTCCCTGGCACAGATACGCAGTATTTT. Its protein product is CASSDPDFPGTDTQYF.

A few counts support this clonotype. This sequence joins TRBV20-1 and TRBJ2-7; 8 positions match TRBD1. V dropped 5 bases and J dropped 4; count of bases not matched to a gene: 13. This CDR3 has 15 residues. Germline loops: CDR1 DFQATT, CDR2 SNEGSKA (reference sequence). For the CDR3, the DNA is TGCAGTGCTCGGCAACCCACAGGGGGTCGATACGAGCAGTACTTC. Amino acid sequence: CSARQPTGGRYEQYF.

This clonotype came up a few times. This chain uses TRBV5-1 with TRBJ2-7; D may be TRBD1 or TRBD2 (6 bases each). Trimming left V 0 bases short and J 5 bases short, with 21 bases between. CDR1 is SGHRS, CDR2 YFSETQ, per germline. The CDR3 runs 17 residues. CDR3 region: CASSLVGARTTGDEQYF. The CDR3 coding sequence is TGCGCCAGCAGCTTGGTGGGGGCTCGCACTACGGGGGACGAGCAGTACTTC.

This chain uses TRBV28 with TRBJ1-4; no definite D call. The V end was cut by 8 bases, the J end by 7 bases, with 17 bases between. In germline, CDR1 is MDHEN, CDR2 SYDVKM. The CDR3 runs 14 residues. CDR3 region: CASATAPVAEKLFF. The CDR3 DNA is TGTGCCAGCGCTACCGCCCCAGTTGCTGAAAAACTGTTTTTT.

The J gene is TRBJ1-6, the V gene TRBV10-3, with 9 bases that match TRBD1. The V gene end was trimmed by 4 bases and the J gene end by 7 bases; junction bases not matched to a gene: 8. The CDR3 is 16 residues long. Germline-derived CDR1 and CDR2 are ENHRY and SYGVKD. CDR3 region: CAISARQGDGNSPLHF. In DNA, the CDR3 is TGTGCCATCAGTGCGAGACAGGGGGATGGGAATTCACCCCTCCACTTT.

The rearrangement joins TRBV15 to TRBJ2-7; TRBD2 matches at 7 bases. The CDR3 runs to 15 residues. The germline V gene has CDR1 LNHNV and CDR2 YYDKDF (reference sequence). Unmatched junction bases numbered 2, after V lost 0 bases and J lost 0 bases. CDR3: CATSREGTNSYEQYF. The CDR3, as DNA: TGTGCCACCAGCAGAGAAGGGACTAACTCCTACGAGCAGTACTTC.

This clonotype was seen at least ten times. V usage is TRBV4-2 and J usage is TRBJ1-4; no definite D call. CDR3 length: 14 residues. V lost 0 bases to trimming and J lost 8 bases, with 10 bases between them. CDR1 and CDR2 (germline): LGHNA, YNFKEQ. The CDR3 sequence is CASSQDKGTEKLFF. CDR3 DNA sequence: TGTGCCAGCAGCCAAGATAAGGGAACCGAAAAACTGTTTTTT.

This clonotype occurred a few times. The chain links TRBV27 to TRBJ2-1; possibly TRBD1 or TRBD2 for D (7 bases each). This CDR3 region has 15 residues. Trimming removed 3 bases at V and 7 bases at J, with 16 bases between. Germline V gene lookup returns CDR1 MNHEY and CDR2 SMNVEV (reference sequence). CDR3 nucleotide sequence: TGTGCCAGCAGTTTCGGTAGGGGGCGGGGGAATGAGCAGTTCTTC. Translated, it gives CASSFGRGRGNEQFF.

V gene TRBV5-5 combines with J gene TRBJ2-7; D may be TRBD1 (6 bases). Per germline, CDR1 SGHKS and CDR2 YYEKEE (reference sequence). The length of the CDR3 is 14 residues. V lost 1 base, J lost 3 bases, and 11 bases lay in between. DNA of the CDR3: TGTGCCAGCAGCTTGCAGGGGCCTTTCTACGAGCAGTACTTC. This encodes CASSLQGPFYEQYF.

This clonotype was recorded a few times. The chain links TRBV7-9 to TRBJ2-7; the match to TRBD1 covers 8 bases. Germline-derived CDR1 and CDR2 are SEHNR and FQNEAQ (reference sequence). The ends lost 3 bases at V and 4 bases at J; junction bases unmatched: 2. This CDR3 spans 13 amino acids. In DNA form, the CDR3 reads TGTGCCAGCAGCTTCAACAGGGGGTACGAGCAGTACTTC. Its protein product is CASSFNRGYEQYF.

In regard to this clonotype: One junction end disagrees with the germline gene, perhaps due to a read error. The chain combines TRBV12-3 or TRBV12-4 with TRBJ2-1; TRBD2 agrees at 7 bases. The CDR3 is 11 residues long. CDR3 loop: CASSWGLLMVF. CDR3 coding DNA: TGTGCCAGCAGTTGGGGACTACTCATGGTCTTC.

This clonotype occurred a few times. V is TRBV13 and J is TRBJ2-1, with D uncertain. Trimming removed 5 bases from V and 0 bases from J, with 11 bases in between. Germline values: CDR1 PRHDT, CDR2 FYEKMQ (reference sequence). The CDR3 is 15 residues long. The CDR3 loop is CASSLDPGSYNEQFF. The CDR3 DNA reads as TGTGCCAGCAGCCTGGACCCCGGCTCCTACAATGAGCAGTTCTTC.